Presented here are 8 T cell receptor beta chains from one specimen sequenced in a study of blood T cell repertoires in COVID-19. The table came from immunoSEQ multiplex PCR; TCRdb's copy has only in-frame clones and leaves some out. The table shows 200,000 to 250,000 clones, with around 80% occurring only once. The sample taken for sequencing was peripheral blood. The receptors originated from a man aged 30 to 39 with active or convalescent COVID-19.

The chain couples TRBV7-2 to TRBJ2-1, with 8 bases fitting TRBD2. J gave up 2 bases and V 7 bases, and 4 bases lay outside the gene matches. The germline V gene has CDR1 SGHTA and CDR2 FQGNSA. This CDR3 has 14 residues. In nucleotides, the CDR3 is TGTGCCAGCAACCTACTAGCGGCCTACAATGAGCAGTTCTTC. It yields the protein CASNLLAAYNEQFF.

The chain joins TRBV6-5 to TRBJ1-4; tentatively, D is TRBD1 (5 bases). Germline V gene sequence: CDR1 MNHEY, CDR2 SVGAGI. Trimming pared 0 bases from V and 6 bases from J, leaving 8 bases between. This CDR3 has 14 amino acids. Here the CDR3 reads CASSYSAGDEKLFF. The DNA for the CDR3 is TGTGCCAGCAGTTACTCCGCGGGGGATGAAAAACTGTTTTTT.

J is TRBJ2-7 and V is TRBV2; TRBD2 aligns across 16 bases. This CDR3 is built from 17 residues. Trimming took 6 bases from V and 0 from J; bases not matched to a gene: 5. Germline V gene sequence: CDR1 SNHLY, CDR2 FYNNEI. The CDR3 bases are TGTGCCAGCAGAGTGGGACTAGCGGGGGGGAGCTCCTACGAGCAGTACTTC. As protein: CASRVGLAGGSSYEQYF.

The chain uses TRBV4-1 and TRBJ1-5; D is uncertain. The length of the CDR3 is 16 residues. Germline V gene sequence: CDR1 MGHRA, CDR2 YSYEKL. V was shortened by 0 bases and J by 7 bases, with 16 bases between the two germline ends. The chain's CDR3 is CASSQDPGARRQPQHF. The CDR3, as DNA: TGCGCCAGCAGCCAAGATCCAGGTGCTCGCCGGCAGCCCCAGCATTTT.

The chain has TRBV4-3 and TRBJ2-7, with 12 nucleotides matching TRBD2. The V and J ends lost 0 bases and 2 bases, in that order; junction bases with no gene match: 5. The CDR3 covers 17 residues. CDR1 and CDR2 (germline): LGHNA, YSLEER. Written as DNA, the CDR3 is TGCGCCAGCAGCCAAGATTTAGCTAGCGGGGGGGCCTACGAGCAGTACTTC. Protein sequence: CASSQDLASGGAYEQYF.

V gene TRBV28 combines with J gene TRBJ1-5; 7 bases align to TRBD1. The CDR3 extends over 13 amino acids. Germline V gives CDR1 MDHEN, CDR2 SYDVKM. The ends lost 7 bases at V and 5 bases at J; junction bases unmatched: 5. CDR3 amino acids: CASNRDRHQPQHF. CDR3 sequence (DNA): TGTGCCAGCAACCGGGACAGACATCAGCCCCAGCATTTT.

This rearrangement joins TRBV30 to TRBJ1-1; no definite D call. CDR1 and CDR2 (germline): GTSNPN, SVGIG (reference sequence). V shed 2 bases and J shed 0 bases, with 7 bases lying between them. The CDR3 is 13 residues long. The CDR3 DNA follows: TGTGCCTGGAGTAAGCGGCTGAACACTGAAGCTTTCTTT. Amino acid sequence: CAWSKRLNTEAFF.

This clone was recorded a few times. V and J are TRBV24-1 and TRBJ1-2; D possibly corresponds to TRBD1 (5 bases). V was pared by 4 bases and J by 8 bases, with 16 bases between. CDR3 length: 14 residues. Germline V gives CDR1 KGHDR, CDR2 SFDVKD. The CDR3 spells CATSDRPGLGGYTF. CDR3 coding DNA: TGTGCCACCAGTGACCGCCCGGGACTTGGGGGCTACACCTTC.